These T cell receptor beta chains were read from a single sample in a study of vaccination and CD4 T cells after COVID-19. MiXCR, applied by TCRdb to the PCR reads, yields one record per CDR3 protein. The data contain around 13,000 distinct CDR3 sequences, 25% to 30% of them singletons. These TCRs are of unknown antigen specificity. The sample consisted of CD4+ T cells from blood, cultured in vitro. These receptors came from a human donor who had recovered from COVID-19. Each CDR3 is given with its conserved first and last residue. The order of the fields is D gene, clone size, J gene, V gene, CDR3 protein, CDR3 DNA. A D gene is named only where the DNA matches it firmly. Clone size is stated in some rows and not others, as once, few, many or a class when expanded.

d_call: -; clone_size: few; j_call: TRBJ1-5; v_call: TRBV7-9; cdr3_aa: CASSHGGVGHQPQHF; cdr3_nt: TGTGCCAGCAGCCACGGGGGCGTGGGGCATCAGCCCCAGCATTTT
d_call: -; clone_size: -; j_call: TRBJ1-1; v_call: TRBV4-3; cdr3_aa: CASSQEPGLNTEAFF; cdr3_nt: TGCGCCAGCAGCCAAGAACCGGGCCTTAACACTGAAGCTTTCTTT
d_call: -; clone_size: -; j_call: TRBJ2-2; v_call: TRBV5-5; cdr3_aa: CASSLGTRRTGELFF; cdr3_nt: TGTGCCAGCAGCTTGGGGACCCGAAGGACCGGGGAGCTGTTTTTT
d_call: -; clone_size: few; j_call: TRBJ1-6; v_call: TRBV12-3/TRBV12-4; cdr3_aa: CASSLGAGISSPLHF; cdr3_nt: TGTGCCAGCAGTTTAGGCGCAGGGATCAGTTCACCCCTCCACTTT
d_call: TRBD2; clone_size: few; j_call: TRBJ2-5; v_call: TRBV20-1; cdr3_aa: CSAPPGLASETQYF; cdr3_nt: TGCAGTGCGCCACCGGGACTAGCTTCGGAGACCCAGTACTTC
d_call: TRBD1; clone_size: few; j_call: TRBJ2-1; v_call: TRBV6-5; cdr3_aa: CASSYLQGARDNEQFF; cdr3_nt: TGTGCCAGCAGTTACTTACAGGGGGCGAGAGATAATGAGCAGTTCTTC
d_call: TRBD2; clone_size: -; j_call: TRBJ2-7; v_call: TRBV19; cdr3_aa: CASSIFPTLAGVSKQYF; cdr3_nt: TGTGCCAGTAGTATATTCCCCACACTAGCGGGGGTATCCAAGCAGTACTTC
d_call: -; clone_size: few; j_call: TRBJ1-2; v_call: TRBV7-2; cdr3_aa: CASSLTSSTEGYTF; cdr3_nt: TGTGCCAGCAGCTTAACATCCTCAACGGAGGGCTACACCTTC
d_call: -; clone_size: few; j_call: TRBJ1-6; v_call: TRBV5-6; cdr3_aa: CASSSRTVGNSPLHF; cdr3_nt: TGTGCCAGCAGCTCCCGTACAGTGGGTAATTCACCCCTCCACTTT
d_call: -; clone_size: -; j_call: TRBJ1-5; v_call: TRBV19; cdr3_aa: CVSSRDLGNQPQHF; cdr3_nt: TGTGTCAGTAGTAGGGACCTGGGCAATCAGCCCCAGCATTTT
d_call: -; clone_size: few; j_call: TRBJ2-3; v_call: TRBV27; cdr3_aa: CASRGLGTDTQYF; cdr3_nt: TGTGCCAGCAGAGGATTAGGGACAGATACGCAGTATTTT
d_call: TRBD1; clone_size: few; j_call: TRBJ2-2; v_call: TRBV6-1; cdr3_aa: CASSVDRGNTGELFF; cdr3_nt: TGTGCCAGCAGTGTGGACAGGGGGAACACCGGGGAGCTGTTTTTT
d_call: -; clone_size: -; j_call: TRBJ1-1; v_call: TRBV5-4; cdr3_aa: CASSLGWNTEAFF; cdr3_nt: TGTGCCAGCAGCTTGGGGTGGAACACTGAAGCTTTCTTT
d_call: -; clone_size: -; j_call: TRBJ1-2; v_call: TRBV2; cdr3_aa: CASKLDISWEGYTF; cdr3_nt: TGTGCCAGCAAACTCGACATCTCCTGGGAGGGCTACACCTTC
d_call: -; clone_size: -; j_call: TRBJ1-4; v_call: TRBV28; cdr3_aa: CASTPGYRAFNEKLFF; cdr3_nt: TGTGCCAGCACCCCGGGGTACAGGGCATTTAATGAAAAACTGTTTTTT
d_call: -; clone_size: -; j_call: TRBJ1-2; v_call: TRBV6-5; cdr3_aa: CASSYLSMGGYTF; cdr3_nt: TGTGCCAGCAGTTACCTTTCTATGGGTGGCTACACCTTC
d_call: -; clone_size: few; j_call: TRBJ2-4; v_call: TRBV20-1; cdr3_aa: CSANSAKNIQYF; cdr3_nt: TGCAGTGCCAATTCGGCCAAAAACATTCAGTACTTC
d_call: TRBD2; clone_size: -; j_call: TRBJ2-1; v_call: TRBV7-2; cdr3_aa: CASSLAGLAGGEFF; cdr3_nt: TGTGCCAGCAGCTTAGCGGGCCTAGCGGGGGGAGAGTTCTTC
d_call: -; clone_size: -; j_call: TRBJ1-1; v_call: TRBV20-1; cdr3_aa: CSASRGNTNTEAFF; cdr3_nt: TGCAGTGCTAGTAGGGGCAACACGAACACTGAAGCTTTCTTT
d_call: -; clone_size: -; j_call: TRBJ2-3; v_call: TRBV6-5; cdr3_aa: CASSWGRSQDTQYF; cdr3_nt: TGTGCCAGCAGTTGGGGACGGAGTCAAGATACGCAGTATTTT
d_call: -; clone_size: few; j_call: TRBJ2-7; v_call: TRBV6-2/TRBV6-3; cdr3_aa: CASRSNAPQQYF; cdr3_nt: TGTGCCAGCAGATCGAACGCCCCCCAGCAGTACTTC
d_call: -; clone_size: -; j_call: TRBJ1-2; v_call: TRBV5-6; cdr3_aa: CASSPLELNYGYTF; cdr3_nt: TGTGCCAGCAGCCCCCTCGAACTGAACTATGGCTACACCTTC
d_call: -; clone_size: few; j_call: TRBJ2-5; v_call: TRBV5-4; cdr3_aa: CASSGERFWETQYF; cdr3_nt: TGTGCCAGCAGCGGGGAGAGATTTTGGGAGACCCAGTACTTC
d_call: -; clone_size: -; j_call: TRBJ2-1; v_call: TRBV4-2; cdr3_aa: CASSQDTGQSSYNEQFF; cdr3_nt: TGTGCCAGCAGCCAAGATACGGGGCAAAGCTCCTACAATGAGCAGTTCTTC
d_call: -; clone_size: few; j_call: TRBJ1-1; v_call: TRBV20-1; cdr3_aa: CSAREGGNTEAFF; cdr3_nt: TGCAGTGCTAGGGAAGGGGGGAACACTGAAGCTTTCTTT
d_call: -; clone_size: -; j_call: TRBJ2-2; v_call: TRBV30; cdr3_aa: CAWSLSTAGELFF; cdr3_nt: TGTGCCTGGAGTCTTTCAACGGCTGGGGAGCTGTTTTTT
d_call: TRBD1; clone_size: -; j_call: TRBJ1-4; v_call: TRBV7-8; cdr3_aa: CASSPPGQGYEKLFF; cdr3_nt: TGTGCCAGCAGCCCCCCGGGACAGGGATATGAAAAACTGTTTTTT
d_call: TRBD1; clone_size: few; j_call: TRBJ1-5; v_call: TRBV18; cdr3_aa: CASSPAGTGGWEPQHF; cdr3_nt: TGTGCCAGCTCACCGGCCGGGACAGGGGGCTGGGAGCCCCAGCATTTT
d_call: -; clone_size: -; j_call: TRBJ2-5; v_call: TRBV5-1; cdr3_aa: CASSLGGGQETQYF; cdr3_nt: TGCGCCAGCAGCTTGGGAGGGGGCCAAGAGACCCAGTACTTC
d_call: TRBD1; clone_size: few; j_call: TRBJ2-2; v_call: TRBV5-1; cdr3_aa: CASSYGTGNTGELFF; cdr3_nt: TGCGCCAGCAGCTACGGGACAGGGAACACCGGGGAGCTGTTTTTT
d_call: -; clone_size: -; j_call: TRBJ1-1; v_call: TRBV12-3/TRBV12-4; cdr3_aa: CATKTDGKNTEAFF; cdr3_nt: TGTGCCACCAAGACAGATGGAAAGAACACTGAAGCTTTCTTT
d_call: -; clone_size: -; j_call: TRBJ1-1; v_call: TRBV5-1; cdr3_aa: CASSTLDVNTEAFF; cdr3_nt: TGCGCCAGCAGCACCTTAGACGTGAACACTGAAGCTTTCTTT
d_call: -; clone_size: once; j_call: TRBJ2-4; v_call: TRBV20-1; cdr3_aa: CSAPGTAGQYF; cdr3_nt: TGCAGTGCCCCCGGGACGGCGGGTCAGTACTTC
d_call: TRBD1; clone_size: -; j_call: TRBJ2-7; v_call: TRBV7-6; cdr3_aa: CASSLLPGQGALEQYF; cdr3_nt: TGTGCCAGCAGCTTGCTCCCGGGACAGGGGGCATTAGAGCAGTACTTC
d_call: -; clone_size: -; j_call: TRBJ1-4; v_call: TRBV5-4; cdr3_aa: CASSRGRNNEKLFF; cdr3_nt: TGTGCCAGCAGTCGGGGACGGAATAATGAAAAACTGTTTTTT
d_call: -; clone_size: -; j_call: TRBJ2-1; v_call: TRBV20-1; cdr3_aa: CSARDPGLASNNEQFF; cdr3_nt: TGCAGTGCTAGAGATCCCGGGCTAGCGAGCAACAATGAGCAGTTCTTC
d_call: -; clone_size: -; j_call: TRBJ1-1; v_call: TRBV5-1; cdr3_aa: CASSLGGKDTEAFF; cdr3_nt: TGCGCCAGCAGCTTGGGCGGGAAGGACACTGAAGCTTTCTTT
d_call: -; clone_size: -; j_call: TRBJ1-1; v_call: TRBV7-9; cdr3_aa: CASSHEWAEAFF; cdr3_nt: TGTGCCAGCAGCCATGAATGGGCTGAAGCTTTCTTT
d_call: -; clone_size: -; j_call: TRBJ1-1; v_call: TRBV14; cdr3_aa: CASSLKLNTEAFF; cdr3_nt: TGTGCCAGCAGCCTGAAACTGAACACTGAAGCTTTCTTT
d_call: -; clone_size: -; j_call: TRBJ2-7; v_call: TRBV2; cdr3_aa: CASSIGGTESYEQYF; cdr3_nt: TGTGCCAGCAGTATCGGCGGGACGGAGAGCTACGAGCAGTACTTC
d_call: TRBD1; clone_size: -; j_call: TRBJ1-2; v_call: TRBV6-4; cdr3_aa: CASSPDGTGFGYTF; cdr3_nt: TGTGCCAGCAGTCCTGACGGGACAGGTTTTGGCTACACCTTC
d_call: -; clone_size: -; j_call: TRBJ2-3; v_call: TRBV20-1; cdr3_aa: CSARDTALREQYF; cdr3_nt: TGCAGTGCTAGGGATACCGCCCTACGGGAGCAGTATTTT
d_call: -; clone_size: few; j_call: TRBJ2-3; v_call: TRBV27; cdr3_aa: CASSFGRRKVSTDTQYF; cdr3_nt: TGTGCCAGCAGTTTTGGGCGGCGAAAGGTCAGCACAGATACGCAGTATTTT
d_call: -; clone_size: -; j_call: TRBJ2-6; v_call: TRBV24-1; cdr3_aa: CATPGSTGANVLTF; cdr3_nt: TGTGCCACCCCCGGGAGTACTGGGGCCAACGTCCTGACTTTC
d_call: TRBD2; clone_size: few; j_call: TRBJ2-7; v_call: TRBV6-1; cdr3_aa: CASTGGNEQYF; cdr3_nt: TGTGCCAGTACGGGAGGAAACGAGCAGTACTTC
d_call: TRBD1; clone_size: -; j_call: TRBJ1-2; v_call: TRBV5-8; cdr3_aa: CASSFRTGAPRGYTF; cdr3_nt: TGTGCCAGCAGCTTCCGGACAGGGGCCCCCCGGGGCTACACCTTC
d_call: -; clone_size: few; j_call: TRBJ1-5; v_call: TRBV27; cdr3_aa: CASRLPELDQPQHF; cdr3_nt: TGTGCCAGCAGGCTACCAGAGTTAGATCAGCCCCAGCATTTT
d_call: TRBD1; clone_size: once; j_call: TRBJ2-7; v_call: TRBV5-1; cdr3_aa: CASSLGQGLSYEQYF; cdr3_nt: TGCGCCAGCAGCTTGGGACAGGGCCTCTCCTACGAGCAGTACTTC
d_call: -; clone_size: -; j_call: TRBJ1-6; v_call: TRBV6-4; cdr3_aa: CASSDRDNSPLHF; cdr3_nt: TGTGCCAGCAGTGACAGGGATAATTCACCCCTCCACTTT
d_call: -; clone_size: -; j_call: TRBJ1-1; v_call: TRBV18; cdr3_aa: CASSHGRVGNTEAFF; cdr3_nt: TGTGCCAGCTCACATGGACGTGTAGGGAACACTGAAGCTTTCTTT
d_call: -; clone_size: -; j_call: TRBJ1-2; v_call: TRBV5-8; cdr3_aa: CASSFPNYGYTF; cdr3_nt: TGTGCCAGCAGCTTCCCTAACTATGGCTACACCTTC
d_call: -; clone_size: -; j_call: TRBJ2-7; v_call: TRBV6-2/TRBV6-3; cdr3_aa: CASSLRDPGPEQYF; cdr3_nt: TGTGCCAGCAGTCTCCGGGACCCGGGGCCCGAGCAGTACTTC
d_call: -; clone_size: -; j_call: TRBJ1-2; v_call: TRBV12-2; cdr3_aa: CASRLAGNKEGPNYGYTF; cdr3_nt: TGTGCAAGTCGCTTGGCCGGTAATAAAGAGGGCCCTAACTATGGCTACACCTTC
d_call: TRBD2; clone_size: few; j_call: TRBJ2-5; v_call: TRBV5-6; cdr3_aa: CASSLVGGGKQETQYF; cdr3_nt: TGTGCCAGCAGCTTGGTCGGCGGGGGGAAACAAGAGACCCAGTACTTC
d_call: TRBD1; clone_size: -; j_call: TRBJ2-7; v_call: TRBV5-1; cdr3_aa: CASSLSGTGTREQYF; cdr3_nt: TGCGCCAGCAGCTTATCCGGGACAGGCACACGCGAGCAGTACTTC